This T cell receptor (beta chain) was sequenced during a study of CD8+ T cells in alopecia areata. The wider study: It was roughly 7-11-week-old female C3H/HeJ mice that received skin from roughly 6-12-month-old C3H/HeJ graft donors with spontaneous alopecia.

Cutaneous lymph node cells were pooled, and they were sorted using CD4, CD8alpha, NKG2D, NKG2ACE and other markers. Comment on this clone: What it binds is not known. Gene and germline names: mouse.

Study-level results: Relative to normal scalp, lesional scalp, especially alopecia totalis/universalis, showed higher clonality. Normal skin's resident alphabeta T cells are sequenced alongside lesional scalp T cells. Researchers reported that TCR sharing among patients proved less clear than in mice, possibly HLA-linked.

RNA extraction was followed by reverse transcription into cDNA, which acted as the sequencing template. Measured with immunoSEQ multiplex PCR; TCRdb has only the in-frame clones, and not every one. The sample yields about 300,000 clones, without any singletons. The sequenced sample was CD4+ T cells sorted from a lymph node. The receptor was derived from a C3H/HeJ mouse with alopecia areata. The MHC haplotype of this mouse line is H2-k.

The CDR3 here is CASSRGRYEQYF. The part of the CDR3 DNA that was read is TGTGCCAGCAGTAGGGGGCGTTAT. This chain connects TRBV13-1 to TRBJ2-7; D may be TRBD1 (7 bases). Read sequence stops 4 residues before the CDR3 end, and the germline J gene provides the missing end. CDR3 length: 12 amino acids. CDR1 NSHNY and CDR2 SYGAGN come from the germline V gene.